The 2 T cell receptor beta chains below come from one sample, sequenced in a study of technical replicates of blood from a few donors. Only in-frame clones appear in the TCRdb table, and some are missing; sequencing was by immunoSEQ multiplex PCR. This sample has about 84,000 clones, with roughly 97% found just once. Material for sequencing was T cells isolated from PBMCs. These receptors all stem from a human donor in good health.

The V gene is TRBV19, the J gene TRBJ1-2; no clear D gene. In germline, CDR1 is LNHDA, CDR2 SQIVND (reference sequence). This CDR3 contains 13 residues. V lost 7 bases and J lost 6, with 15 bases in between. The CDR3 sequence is CASTVPGSDGYTF. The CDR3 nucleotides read TGTGCCAGTACCGTACCGGGATCGGATGGCTACACCTTC.

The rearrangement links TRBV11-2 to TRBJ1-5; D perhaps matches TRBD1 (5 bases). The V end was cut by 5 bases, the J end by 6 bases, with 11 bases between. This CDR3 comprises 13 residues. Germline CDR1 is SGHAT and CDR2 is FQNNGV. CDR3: CASSTQESQPQHF. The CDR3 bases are TGTGCCAGCAGCACACAGGAATCTCAGCCCCAGCATTTT. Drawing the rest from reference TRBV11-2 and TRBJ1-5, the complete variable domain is EAGVAQSPRYKIIEKRQSVAFWCNPISGHATLYWYQQILGQGPKLLIQFQNNGVVDDSQLPKDRFSAERLKGVDSTLKIQPAKLEDSAVYLCASSTQESQPQHFGDGTRLSIL.